This is a list of T cell receptor beta chains from one sample in a study of blood T cell repertoires in COVID-19. This table comes from immunoSEQ multiplex PCR, and its TCRdb copy is limited to in-frame clones, with some not included. Among roughly 340,000 clones listed, around 91% were seen once. Material for sequencing was peripheral blood. These receptors were taken from a young woman who had recovered from COVID-19. Each CDR3 is given with its conserved first and last residue. A D gene is named only where the DNA matches it firmly.

d_call	j_call	v_call	cdr3_nt	cdr3_aa
TRBD1	TRBJ1-2	TRBV6-6	TGTGCCAGCACCGAAGGGGGCCCCAACTATGGCTACACCTTC	CASTEGGPNYGYTF
NA	TRBJ1-2	TRBV5-1	TGCGCCAGCAGCCCGCTTGGTCGGGGGAACTATGGCTACACCTTC	CASSPLGRGNYGYTF
TRBD1	TRBJ1-5	TRBV7-2	TGTGCCAGCAGCTTAATATCCGGGACAGGCCGAGGCAATCAGCCCCAGCATTTT	CASSLISGTGRGNQPQHF
NA	TRBJ1-2	TRBV5-1	TGCGCCAGCAGCTTCGTGGCAGCTAACTATGGCTACACCTTC	CASSFVAANYGYTF
TRBD2	TRBJ2-5	TRBV11-2	TGTGCCAGCAGTTTCGGACCCCCGACTAGCGGGAGGGCAATGGAGACCCAGTACTTC	CASSFGPPTSGRAMETQYF
TRBD1	TRBJ1-1	TRBV30	TGTGCCTGGACCCCCCGACTATGGGACAGAATTGTGGCTGAAGCTTTCTTT	CAWTPRLWDRIVAEAFF
NA	TRBJ2-1	TRBV19	TGTGCCAGTAGTATAGGGTTCACAAGTGGGCAGTTCTTC	CASSIGFTSGQFF
TRBD2	TRBJ2-1	TRBV12-3/TRBV12-4	TGTGCCAGCAGGGGCGGGAGGGTAGATGAGCAGTTCTTC	CASRGGRVDEQFF
NA	TRBJ1-4	TRBV6-6	TGTGCCAGCAGTTACTCCAGGCCCCCAACTAATGAAAAACTGTTTTTT	CASSYSRPPTNEKLFF
NA	TRBJ1-1	TRBV5-8	TGTGCCAGCAGATTGGAGGAGGCAGAAGCTTTCTTT	CASRLEEAEAFF
NA	TRBJ1-1	TRBV11-2	TGTGCCAGCAGCCCCCGGGACGTCGGGGGCACTGAAGCTTTCTTT	CASSPRDVGGTEAFF
TRBD2	TRBJ2-3	TRBV4-3	TGCGCCAGCAGCCAAGCTAGCGGACCGAGCACAGATACGCAGTATTTT	CASSQASGPSTDTQYF
NA	TRBJ1-5	TRBV12-3/TRBV12-4	TGTGCCAGCAGTTTAGGAACTAGCCAGCCCCAGCATTTT	CASSLGTSQPQHF
NA	TRBJ1-2	TRBV12-3/TRBV12-4	TGTGCCAGCACCTCGATAGTAAGCTATGGCTACACCTTC	CASTSIVSYGYTF
NA	TRBJ1-5	TRBV21-1	TGTGCCAGCAGTGGTGAGGATAGCAATCAGCCCCAGCATTTT	CASSGEDSNQPQHF